Listed below are T cell receptor beta chains from one sample, sequenced in a study of blood T cell repertoires in COVID-19. The data were produced by immunoSEQ multiplex PCR, yet TCRdb's version contains in-frame clones alone and is incomplete. The data contain tens of thousands of clones, approximately 80% of them singletons. Sequenced sample: peripheral blood. These receptors were collected from a woman older than 75 with acute or convalescent COVID-19. The CDR3 runs from the conserved cysteine through the conserved F or W. The D gene is left open where the match is weak. Clone size is given for some rows only: seen once, a few or many times, or a class if the clone is expanded.

j_call,v_call,clone_size,d_call,cdr3_aa,cdr3_nt
TRBJ2-2,TRBV29-1,-,TRBD1,CSVSNRGRGGELFF,TGCAGCGTGTCTAACAGGGGGCGAGGCGGGGAGCTGTTTTTT
TRBJ1-2,TRBV29-1,-,-,CSARGAGYTF,TGCAGCGCCCGGGGGGCTGGCTACACCTTC
TRBJ1-4,TRBV7-9,few,-,CASSGGGLREKLFF,TGTGCCAGCAGTGGGGGCGGTCTACGGGAAAAACTGTTTTTT
TRBJ2-7,TRBV27,-,-,CASSFGLPRAYEQYF,TGTGCCAGCAGTTTCGGACTACCAAGGGCCTACGAGCAGTACTTC
TRBJ2-5,TRBV7-9,-,TRBD2,CASSSTSGSQETQYF,TGTGCCAGCAGTTCGACTAGCGGGAGCCAAGAGACCCAGTACTTC
TRBJ2-1,TRBV5-1,-,TRBD2,CASSLGLTSGIGTYNEQFF,TGCGCCAGCAGCTTGGGCCTCACTAGCGGGATAGGGACCTACAATGAGCAGTTCTTC
TRBJ2-2,TRBV9,-,-,CASSGINTGELFF,TGTGCCAGCAGCGGTATAAACACCGGGGAGCTGTTTTTT
TRBJ2-1,TRBV19,-,TRBD2,CATTSGRAGDEQFF,TGTGCCACGACTAGCGGGAGGGCGGGGGACGAGCAGTTCTTC
TRBJ1-5,TRBV15,-,TRBD1,CATSVSGGRGNQPQHF,TGTGCCACCAGCGTTTCAGGGGGCCGGGGCAATCAGCCCCAGCATTTT
TRBJ1-5,TRBV30,-,-,CAWSVLSPLGGISNQPQHF,TGTGCCTGGAGTGTATTAAGTCCGCTGGGGGGGATTAGCAATCAGCCCCAGCATTTT
TRBJ1-2,TRBV2,-,-,CASSENGSNYGYTF,TGTGCCAGCAGTGAAAATGGGAGTAACTATGGCTACACCTTC
TRBJ2-1,TRBV11-1,-,-,CASSSRVDNEQFF,TGTGCCAGCAGCTCGAGAGTCGACAATGAGCAGTTCTTC
TRBJ1-2,TRBV2,-,TRBD1,CASRPDRGNYGYTF,TGTGCCAGCAGACCCGACAGGGGGAACTATGGCTACACCTTC
TRBJ1-1,TRBV2,-,TRBD1,CASSEGQIGYTEAFF,TGTGCCAGCAGTGAGGGACAGATAGGGTACACTGAAGCTTTCTTT
TRBJ2-1,TRBV20-1,-,-,CSANPVHEQFF,TGCAGTGCTAACCCGGTCCATGAGCAGTTCTTC
TRBJ1-6,TRBV5-5,few,TRBD1,CASSARQGTSSPLHF,TGTGCCAGCAGCGCCAGACAGGGGACATCTTCACCCCTCCACTTT
TRBJ1-4,TRBV19,-,-,CASSITGEKLFF,TGTGCCAGTAGTATAACGGGGGAAAAACTGTTTTTT